This T cell receptor beta chain was retrieved from a study of blood T cells in healthy people across ages. With regard to this clonotype: Its antigen remains unidentified.

A J-beta primer mix and a sample-barcoded 5' primer were used in a second PCR of roughly 6 to 12 cycles. TCRdb analysed the 5' RACE reads with MiXCR anew, one entry per CDR3 protein. Here the sample spans hundreds of thousands of distinct CDR3 sequences, roughly 43% being singletons. General observations from the study: There were more naive CD4+ cells and higher diversity in long-lived donors than in aged donors.

The TCR originated in a man aged 80 or over in good health. Sequencing used blood.

CDR3 residues: CASSQNRAPIYEQYF. The DNA of the CDR3 is TGCGCCAGCAGCCAGAACAGGGCACCTATCTACGAGCAGTACTTC. The rearrangement links TRBV4-3 to TRBJ2-7; D perhaps matches TRBD1 (6 bases). The CDR3 covers 15 residues. CDR1 is LGHNA and CDR2 is YSLEER in the germline V gene. Between the trimmed V and J ends, which lost 3 bases and 3 bases, there was a span of 15 bases.